The 3 T cell receptor beta chains given below trace back to one sample, sequenced in a study of blood T cell repertoires in COVID-19. Assay used: immunoSEQ multiplex PCR; TCRdb lists only in-frame clones, some missing. This sample yields approximately 350,000 clones, of which 87% are seen a single time; almost 3% belongs to the top ten. Specimen: PBMCs or T cells enriched from blood (not recorded which). The receptor source for this set is a woman in her twenties or thirties who had recovered from COVID-19.

This clone was detected only a few times. This chain connects TRBV3-1 (or the pseudogene TRBV3-2) to TRBJ1-2; 9 nucleotides match TRBD1. Germline V lookup: CDR1 LGHDT, CDR2 YNNKEL (reference sequence). The V gene end was trimmed by 0 bases and the J gene end by 2 bases; junction bases not matched to a gene: 1. The CDR3 contains 15 residues. The CDR3 region is CASSQDGTGNYGYTF. DNA of the CDR3: TGTGCCAGCAGCCAAGATGGGACAGGGAACTATGGCTACACCTTC.

The rearrangement links TRBV5-6 to TRBJ1-1; unclear D gene. V dropped 3 bases and J dropped 4 bases, with 10 bases sitting between them. This CDR3 spans 13 amino acids. CDR1 is SGHDT, CDR2 YYEEEE, per germline. Here the CDR3 DNA reads TGTGCCAGCAGCTACGGTCCGGGCACTGAAGCTTTCTTT. It translates to CASSYGPGTEAFF.

The chain recombines TRBV3-1 (or the pseudogene TRBV3-2) with TRBJ1-2, with TRBD1 matching 7 bases. CDR3 size: 14 residues. The V gene end was trimmed by 4 bases and the J gene end by 4 bases; junction bases not matched to a gene: 6. Germline V lookup: CDR1 LGHDT, CDR2 YNNKEL (reference sequence). The CDR3: CASSLSGTAYGYTF. In DNA form, the CDR3 reads TGTGCCAGCAGCCTTTCCGGGACAGCCTATGGCTACACCTTC.